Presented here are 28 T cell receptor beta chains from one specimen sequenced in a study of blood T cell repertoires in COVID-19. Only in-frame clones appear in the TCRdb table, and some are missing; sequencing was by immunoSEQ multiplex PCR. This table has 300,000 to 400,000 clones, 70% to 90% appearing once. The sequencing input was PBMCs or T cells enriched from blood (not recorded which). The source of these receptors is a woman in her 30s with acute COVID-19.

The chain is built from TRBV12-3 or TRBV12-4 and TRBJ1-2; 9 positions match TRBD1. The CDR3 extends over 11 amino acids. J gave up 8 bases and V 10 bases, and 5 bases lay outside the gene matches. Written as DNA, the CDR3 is TGTGCCACGGGACAGGGTGGCGGCTACACCTTC. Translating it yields CATGQGGGYTF.

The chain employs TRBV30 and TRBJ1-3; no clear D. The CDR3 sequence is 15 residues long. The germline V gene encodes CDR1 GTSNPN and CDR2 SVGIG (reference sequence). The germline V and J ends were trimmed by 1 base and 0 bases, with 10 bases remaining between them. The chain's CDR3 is CAWSGARVSGNTIYF. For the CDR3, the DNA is TGTGCCTGGAGTGGCGCGAGGGTCTCTGGAAACACCATATATTTT.

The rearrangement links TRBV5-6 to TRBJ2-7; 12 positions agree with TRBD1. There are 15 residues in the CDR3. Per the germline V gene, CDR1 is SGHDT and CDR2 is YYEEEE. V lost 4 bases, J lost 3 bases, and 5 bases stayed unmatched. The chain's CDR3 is CASSGDRGPIYEQYF. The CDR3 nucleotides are TGTGCCAGCAGCGGGGACAGGGGGCCTATCTACGAGCAGTACTTC.

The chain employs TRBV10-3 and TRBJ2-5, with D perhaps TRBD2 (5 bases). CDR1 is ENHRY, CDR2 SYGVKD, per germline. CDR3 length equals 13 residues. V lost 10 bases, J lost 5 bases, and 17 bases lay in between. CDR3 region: CATREVREETQYF. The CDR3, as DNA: TGTGCCACCAGAGAGGTGAGGGAGGAGACCCAGTACTTC.

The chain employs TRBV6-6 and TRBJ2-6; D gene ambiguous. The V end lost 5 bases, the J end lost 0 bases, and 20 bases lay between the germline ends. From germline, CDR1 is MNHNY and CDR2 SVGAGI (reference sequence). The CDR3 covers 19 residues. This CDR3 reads CASSLVFRQEHSGANVLTF. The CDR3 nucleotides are TGTGCCAGCAGTCTTGTTTTTCGGCAGGAACACTCTGGGGCCAACGTCCTGACTTTC.

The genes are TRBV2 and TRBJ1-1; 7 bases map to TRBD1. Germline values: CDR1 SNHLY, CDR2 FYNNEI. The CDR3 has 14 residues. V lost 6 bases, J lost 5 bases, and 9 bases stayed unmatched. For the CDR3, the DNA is TGTGCCAGCAGGGATCAGGGGGTTGGGACTGAAGCTTTCTTT. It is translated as CASRDQGVGTEAFF.

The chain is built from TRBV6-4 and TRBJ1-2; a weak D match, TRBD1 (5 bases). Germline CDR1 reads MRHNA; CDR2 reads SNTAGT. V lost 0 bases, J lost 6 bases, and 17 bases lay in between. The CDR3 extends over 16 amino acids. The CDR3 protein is CASSDSIAGRMDGYTF. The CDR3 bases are TGTGCCAGCAGTGACTCGATCGCAGGGAGGATGGATGGCTACACCTTC.

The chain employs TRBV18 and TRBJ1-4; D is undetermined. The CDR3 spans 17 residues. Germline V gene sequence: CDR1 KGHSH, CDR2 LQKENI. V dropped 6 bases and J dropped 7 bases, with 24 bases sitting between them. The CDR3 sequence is CASSEMSVQSVPEKLFF. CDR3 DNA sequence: TGTGCCAGCTCCGAAATGTCTGTACAGTCTGTTCCTGAAAAACTGTTTTTT.

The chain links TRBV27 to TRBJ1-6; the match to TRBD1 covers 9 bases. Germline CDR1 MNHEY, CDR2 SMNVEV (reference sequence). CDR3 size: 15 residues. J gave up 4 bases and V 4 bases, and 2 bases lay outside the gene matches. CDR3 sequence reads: CASSSGTGYNSPLHF. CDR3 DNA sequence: TGTGCCAGCAGTTCCGGGACAGGGTATAATTCACCCCTCCACTTT.

CDR3 in amino acids: CASSDQTGVNTEAFF. CDR3 in DNA: TGCGCCAGCAGTGACCAGACAGGGGTGAACACTGAAGCTTTCTTT. This chain joins TRBV10-1 and TRBJ1-1, with 8 bases fitting TRBD1. Germline CDR1 and CDR2: WNHNN and SYGVQD (reference sequence). This CDR3 spans 15 amino acids. Trimming at V came to 3 bases and at J to 0 bases, leaving 3 bases not matched to a gene.

The CDR3 region is CASTGKARGIPDLRSGNTIYF. CDR3 DNA: TGTGCCAGCACCGGGAAGGCTCGGGGTATACCCGACTTACGTTCTGGAAACACCATATATTTT. The chain recombines TRBV21-1 with TRBJ1-3. TRBV21-1 has pseudogene status. The CDR3 runs to 21 residues.

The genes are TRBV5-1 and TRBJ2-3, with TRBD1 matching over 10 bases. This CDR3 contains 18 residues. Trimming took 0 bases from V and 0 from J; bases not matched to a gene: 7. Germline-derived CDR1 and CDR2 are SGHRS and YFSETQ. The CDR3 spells CASSLGTGGYSSTDTQYF. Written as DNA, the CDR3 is TGCGCCAGCAGCTTGGGGACAGGGGGTTACTCTAGCACAGATACGCAGTATTTT.

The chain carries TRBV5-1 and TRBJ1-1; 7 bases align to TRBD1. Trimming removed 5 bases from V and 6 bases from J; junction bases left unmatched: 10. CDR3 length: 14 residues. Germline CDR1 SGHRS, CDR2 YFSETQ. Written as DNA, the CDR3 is TGCGCCAGCAGTGAACAGGGGAGTGGTTCTGAAGCTTTCTTT. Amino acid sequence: CASSEQGSGSEAFF.

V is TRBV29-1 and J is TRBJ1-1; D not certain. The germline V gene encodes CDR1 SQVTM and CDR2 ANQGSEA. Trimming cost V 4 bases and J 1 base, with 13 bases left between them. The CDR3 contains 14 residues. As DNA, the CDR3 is TGCAGCGTTGTGAGGGCTCGAGCGAACACTGAAGCTTTCTTT. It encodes CSVVRARANTEAFF.

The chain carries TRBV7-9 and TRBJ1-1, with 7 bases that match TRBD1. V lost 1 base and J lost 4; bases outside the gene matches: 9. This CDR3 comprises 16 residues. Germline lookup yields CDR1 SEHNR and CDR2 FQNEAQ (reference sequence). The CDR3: CASSLGYTGTVTEAFF. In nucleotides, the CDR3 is TGTGCCAGCAGCTTAGGATACACCGGGACAGTCACTGAAGCTTTCTTT.

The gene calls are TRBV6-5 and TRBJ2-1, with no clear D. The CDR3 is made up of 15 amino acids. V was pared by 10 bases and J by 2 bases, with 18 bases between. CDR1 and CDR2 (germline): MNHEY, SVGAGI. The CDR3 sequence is CATKEWRSPYNEQFF. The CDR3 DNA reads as TGTGCCACCAAAGAGTGGCGGTCCCCCTACAATGAGCAGTTCTTC.

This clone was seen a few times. The CDR3 DNA is TGTGCCAGCAGTGTCGGACTAGCGGGGTCCAATGAGCAGTTCTTC. Its protein product is CASSVGLAGSNEQFF. The rearrangement links TRBV25-1 to TRBJ2-1, with TRBD2 identical over 12 bases. The CDR3 sequence is 15 residues long. With V trimmed by 4 bases and J by 6 bases, 4 bases remained unmatched. Germline values: CDR1 MGHDK, CDR2 SYGVNS. The full variable domain, its missing parts supplied by reference TRBV25-1 and TRBJ2-1, is EADIYQTPRYLVIGTGKKITLECSQTMGHDKMYWYQQDPGMELHLIHYSYGVNSTEKGDLSSESTVSRIRTEHFPLTLESARPSHTSQYLCASSVGLAGSNEQFFGPGTRLTVL.

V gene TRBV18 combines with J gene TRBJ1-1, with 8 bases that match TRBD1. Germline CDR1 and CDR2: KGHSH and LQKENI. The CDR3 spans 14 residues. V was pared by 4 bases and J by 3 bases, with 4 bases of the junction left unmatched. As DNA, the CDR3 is TGTGCCAGCTCACAGGACAGGGAGGACACTGAAGCTTTCTTT. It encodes CASSQDREDTEAFF.

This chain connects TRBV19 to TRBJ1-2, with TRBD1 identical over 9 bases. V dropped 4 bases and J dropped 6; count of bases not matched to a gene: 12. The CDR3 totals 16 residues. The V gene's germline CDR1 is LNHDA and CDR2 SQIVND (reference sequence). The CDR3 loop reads CASSSLGQGRPDGYTF. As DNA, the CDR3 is TGTGCCAGTAGTAGCCTGGGACAGGGAAGGCCCGATGGCTACACCTTC.

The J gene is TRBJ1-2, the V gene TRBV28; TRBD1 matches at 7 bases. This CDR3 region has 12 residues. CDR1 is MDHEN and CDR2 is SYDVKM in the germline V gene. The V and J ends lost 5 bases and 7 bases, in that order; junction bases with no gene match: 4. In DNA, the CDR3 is TGTGCCAGCAGTGCGAGGGACAGTGGCTACACCTTC. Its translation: CASSARDSGYTF.

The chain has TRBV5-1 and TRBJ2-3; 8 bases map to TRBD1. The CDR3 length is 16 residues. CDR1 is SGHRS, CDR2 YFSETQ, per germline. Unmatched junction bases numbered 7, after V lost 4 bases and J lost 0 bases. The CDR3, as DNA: TGCGCCAGCAGCCCGGACAGGGTTTCTAGCACAGATACGCAGTATTTT. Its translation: CASSPDRVSSTDTQYF.

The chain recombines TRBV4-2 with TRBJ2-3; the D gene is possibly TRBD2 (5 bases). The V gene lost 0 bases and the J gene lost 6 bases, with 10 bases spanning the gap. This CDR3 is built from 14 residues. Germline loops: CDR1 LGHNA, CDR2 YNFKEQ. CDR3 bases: TGTGCCAGCAGCCAAGAGCGGACTTTTGATACGCAGTATTTT. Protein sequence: CASSQERTFDTQYF.

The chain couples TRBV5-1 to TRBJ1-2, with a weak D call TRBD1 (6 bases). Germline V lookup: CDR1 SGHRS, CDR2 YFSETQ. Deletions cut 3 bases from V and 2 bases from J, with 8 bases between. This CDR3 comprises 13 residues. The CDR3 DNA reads TGCGCCAGCAGCTCCACAGGGAACTATGGCTACACCTTC. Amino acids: CASSSTGNYGYTF.

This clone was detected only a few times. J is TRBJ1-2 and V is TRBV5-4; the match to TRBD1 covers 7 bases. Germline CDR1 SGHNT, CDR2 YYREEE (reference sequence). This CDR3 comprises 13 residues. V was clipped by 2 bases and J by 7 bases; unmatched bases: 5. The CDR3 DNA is TGTGCCAGCAGCTTTCGACAGGGTGCTGGCTACACCTTC. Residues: CASSFRQGAGYTF.

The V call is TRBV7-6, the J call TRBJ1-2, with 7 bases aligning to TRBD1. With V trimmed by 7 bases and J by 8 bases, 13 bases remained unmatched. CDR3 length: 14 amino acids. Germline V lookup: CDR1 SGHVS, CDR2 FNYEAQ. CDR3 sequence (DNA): TGTGCCAGCACCCAACAGGGGCCTGTGAGGGGCTACACCTTC. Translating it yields CASTQQGPVRGYTF. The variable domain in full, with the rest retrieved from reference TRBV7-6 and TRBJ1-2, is GAGVSQSPRYKVTKRGQDVALRCDPISGHVSLYWYRQALGQGPEFLTYFNYEAQQDKSGLPNDRFSAERPEGSISTLTIQRTEQRDSAMYRCASTQQGPVRGYTFGSGTRLTVV.

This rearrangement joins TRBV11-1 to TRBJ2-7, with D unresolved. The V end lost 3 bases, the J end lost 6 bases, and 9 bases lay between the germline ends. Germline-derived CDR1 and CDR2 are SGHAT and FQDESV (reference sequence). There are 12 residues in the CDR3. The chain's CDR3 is CASSFPGTEQYF. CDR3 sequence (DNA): TGTGCCAGCAGCTTCCCCGGTACCGAGCAGTACTTC.

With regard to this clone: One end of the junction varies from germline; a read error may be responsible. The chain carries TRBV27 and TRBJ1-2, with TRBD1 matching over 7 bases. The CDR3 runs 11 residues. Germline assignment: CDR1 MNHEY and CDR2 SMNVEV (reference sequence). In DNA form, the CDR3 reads TGTGCCAGCAGTTCTTCCGGGACAGTGTTCTTC. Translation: CASSSSGTVFF.

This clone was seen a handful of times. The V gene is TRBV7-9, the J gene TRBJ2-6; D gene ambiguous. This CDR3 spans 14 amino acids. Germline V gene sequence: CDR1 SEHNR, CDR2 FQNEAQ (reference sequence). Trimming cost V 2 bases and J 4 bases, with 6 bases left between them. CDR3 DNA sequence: TGTGCCAGCAGCTTAAGCGCAGGGGCCAACGTCCTGACTTTC. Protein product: CASSLSAGANVLTF.